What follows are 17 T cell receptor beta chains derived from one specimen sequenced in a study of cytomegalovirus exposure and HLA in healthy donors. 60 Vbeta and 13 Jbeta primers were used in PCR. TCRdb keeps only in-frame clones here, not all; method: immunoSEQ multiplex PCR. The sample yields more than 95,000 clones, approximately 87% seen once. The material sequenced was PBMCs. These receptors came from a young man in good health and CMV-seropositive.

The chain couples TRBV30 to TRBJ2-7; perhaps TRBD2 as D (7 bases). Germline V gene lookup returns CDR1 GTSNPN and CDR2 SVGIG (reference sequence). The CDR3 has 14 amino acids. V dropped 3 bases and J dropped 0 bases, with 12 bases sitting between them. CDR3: CAWSGGPSSYEQYF. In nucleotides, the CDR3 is TGTGCCTGGAGCGGGGGGCCAAGCTCCTACGAGCAGTACTTC.

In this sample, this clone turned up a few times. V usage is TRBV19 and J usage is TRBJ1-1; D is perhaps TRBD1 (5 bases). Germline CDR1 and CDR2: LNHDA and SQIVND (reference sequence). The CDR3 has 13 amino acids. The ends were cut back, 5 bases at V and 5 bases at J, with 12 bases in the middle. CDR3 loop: CASSDSQLTEAFF. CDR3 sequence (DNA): TGTGCCAGTAGTGACAGTCAACTTACTGAAGCTTTCTTT.

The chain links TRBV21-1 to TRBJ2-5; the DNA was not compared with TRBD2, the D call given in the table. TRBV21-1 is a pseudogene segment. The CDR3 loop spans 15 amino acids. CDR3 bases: TGTGCCAGCAGCACCAGGGAGGCCATACAAGAGACCCAGTACTTC. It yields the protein CASSTREAIQETQYF.

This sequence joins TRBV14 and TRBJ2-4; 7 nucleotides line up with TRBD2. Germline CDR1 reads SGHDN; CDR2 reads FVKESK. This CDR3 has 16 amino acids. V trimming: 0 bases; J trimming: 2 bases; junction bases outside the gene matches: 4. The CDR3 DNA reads TGTGCCAGCAGCCAAGATTGGGGGGGGTCCAAAAACATTCAGTACTTC. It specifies CASSQDWGGSKNIQYF. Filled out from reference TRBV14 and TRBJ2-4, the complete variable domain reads EAGVTQFPSHSVIEKGQTVTLRCDPISGHDNLYWYRRVMGKEIKFLLHFVKESKQDESGMPNNRFLAERTGGTYSTLKVQPAELEDSGVYFCASSQDWGGSKNIQYFGAGTRLSVL.

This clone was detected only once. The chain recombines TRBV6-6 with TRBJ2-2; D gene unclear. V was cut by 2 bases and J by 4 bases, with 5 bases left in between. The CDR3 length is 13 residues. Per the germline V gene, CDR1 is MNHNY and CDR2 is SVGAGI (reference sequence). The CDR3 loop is CASSYPSTGELFF. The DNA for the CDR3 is TGTGCCAGCAGTTACCCGTCCACCGGGGAGCTGTTTTTT.

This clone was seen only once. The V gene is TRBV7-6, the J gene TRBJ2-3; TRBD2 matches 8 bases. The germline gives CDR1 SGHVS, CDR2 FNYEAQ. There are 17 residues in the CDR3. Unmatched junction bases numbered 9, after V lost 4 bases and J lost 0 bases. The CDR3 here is CASSSPGLAFSTDTQYF. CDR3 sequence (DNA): TGTGCCAGCAGCTCCCCCGGACTAGCTTTTAGCACAGATACGCAGTATTTT.

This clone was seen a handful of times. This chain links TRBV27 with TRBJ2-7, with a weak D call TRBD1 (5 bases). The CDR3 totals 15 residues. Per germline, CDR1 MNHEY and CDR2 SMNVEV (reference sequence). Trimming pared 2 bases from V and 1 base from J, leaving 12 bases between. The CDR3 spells CASSLTTDLSYEQYF. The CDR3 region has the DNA TGTGCCAGCAGTTTAACGACAGACCTTTCCTACGAGCAGTACTTC.

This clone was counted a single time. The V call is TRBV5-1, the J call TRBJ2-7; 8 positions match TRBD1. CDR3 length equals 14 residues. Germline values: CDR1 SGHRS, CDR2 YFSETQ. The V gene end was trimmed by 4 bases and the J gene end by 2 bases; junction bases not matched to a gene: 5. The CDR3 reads CASSIGQGTYEQYF. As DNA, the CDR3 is TGCGCCAGCAGCATCGGACAGGGCACCTACGAGCAGTACTTC.

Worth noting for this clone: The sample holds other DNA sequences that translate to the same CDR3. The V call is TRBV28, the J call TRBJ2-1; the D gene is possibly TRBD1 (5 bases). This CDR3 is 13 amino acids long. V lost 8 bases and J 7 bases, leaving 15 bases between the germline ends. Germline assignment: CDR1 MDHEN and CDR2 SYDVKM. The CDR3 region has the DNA TGTGCCAGCTGGGGCTTATACGATAATGAGCAGTTCTTC. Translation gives CASWGLYDNEQFF. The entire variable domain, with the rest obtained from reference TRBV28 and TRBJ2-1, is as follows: DVKVTQSSRYLVKRTGEKVFLECVQDMDHENMFWYRQDPGLGLRLIYFSYDVKMKEKGDIPEGYSVSREKKERFSLILESASTNQTSMYLCASWGLYDNEQFFGPGTRLTVL.

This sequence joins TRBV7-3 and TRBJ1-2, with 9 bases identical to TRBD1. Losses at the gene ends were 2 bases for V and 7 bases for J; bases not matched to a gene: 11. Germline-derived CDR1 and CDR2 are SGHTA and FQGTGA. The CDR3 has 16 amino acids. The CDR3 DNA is TGTGCCAGCAGCTTAGTAGTCGGGACAGGGATGTCTGGCTACACCTTC. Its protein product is CASSLVVGTGMSGYTF.

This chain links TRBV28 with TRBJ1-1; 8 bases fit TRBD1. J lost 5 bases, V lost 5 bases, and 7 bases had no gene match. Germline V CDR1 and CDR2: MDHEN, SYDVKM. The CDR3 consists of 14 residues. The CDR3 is CASSTWTGRTEAFF. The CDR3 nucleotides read TGTGCCAGCAGTACGTGGACAGGGCGGACTGAAGCTTTCTTT.

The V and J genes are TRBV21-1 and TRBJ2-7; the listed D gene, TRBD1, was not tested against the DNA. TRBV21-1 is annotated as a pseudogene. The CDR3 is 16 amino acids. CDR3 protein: CASRNQIDSNSYEQYF. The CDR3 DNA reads TGTGCCAGCAGAAACCAGATAGACAGCAACTCCTACGAGCAGTACTTC.

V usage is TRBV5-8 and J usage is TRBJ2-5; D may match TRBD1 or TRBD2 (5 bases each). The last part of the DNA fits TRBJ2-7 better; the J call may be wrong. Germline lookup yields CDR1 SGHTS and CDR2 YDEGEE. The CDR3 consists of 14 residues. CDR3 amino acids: CASSSNMGAYEQYF. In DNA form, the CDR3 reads TGTGCCAGCAGCTCAAATATGGGGGCCTACGAGCAGTACTTC.

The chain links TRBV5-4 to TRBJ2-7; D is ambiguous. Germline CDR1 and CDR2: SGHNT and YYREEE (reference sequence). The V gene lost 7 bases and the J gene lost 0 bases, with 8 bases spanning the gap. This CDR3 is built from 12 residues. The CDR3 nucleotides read TGTGCCAGCGGCTCGAGCTCCTACGAGCAGTACTTC. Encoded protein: CASGSSSYEQYF.

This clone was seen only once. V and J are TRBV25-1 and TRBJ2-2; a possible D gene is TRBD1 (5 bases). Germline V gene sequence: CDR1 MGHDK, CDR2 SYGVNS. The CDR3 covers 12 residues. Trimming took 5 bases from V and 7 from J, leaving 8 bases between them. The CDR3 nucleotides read TGTGCCAGCAGTTCCGACAGCGGGGAGCTGTTTTTT. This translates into CASSSDSGELFF.

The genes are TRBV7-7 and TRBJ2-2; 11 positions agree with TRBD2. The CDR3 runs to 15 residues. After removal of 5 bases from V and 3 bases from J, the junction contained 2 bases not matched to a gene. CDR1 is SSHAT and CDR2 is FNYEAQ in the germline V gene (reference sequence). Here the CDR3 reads CASSELAGDTGELFF. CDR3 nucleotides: TGTGCCAGCAGCGAACTAGCGGGGGACACCGGGGAGCTGTTTTTT.

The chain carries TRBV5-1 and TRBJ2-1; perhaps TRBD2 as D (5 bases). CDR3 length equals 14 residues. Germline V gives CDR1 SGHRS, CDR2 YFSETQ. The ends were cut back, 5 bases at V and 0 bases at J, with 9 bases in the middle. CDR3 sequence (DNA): TGCGCCAGCAGGACGGGGATCTCCTACAATGAGCAGTTCTTC. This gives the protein CASRTGISYNEQFF.